The text below deals with one T cell receptor (beta chain). The sample is drawn from a study of monozygotic twins with inflammatory bowel disease. The UMIs contained a 6-nucleotide sample barcode. They were added by template switching during cDNA synthesis. Reprocessing the 5' RACE reads, TCRdb reports a single entry for every CDR3 protein and omits DNA. The repertoire table contains around 450,000 distinct CDR3 sequences. Germline CDR1 DFQATT, CDR2 SNEGSKA (reference sequence). The CDR3 loop spans 17 amino acids. This chain joins TRBV20-1 and TRBJ2-5; without DNA, the TCRdb call of TRBD2 cannot be checked. The sequenced sample consisted of blood. This receptor was identified in a human donor with ulcerative colitis or Crohn's disease, or a healthy co-twin of an affected twin (not recorded which). This CDR3 reads CSARDYKAGGQVETQYF.